A single sample gave rise to the 27 T cell receptor beta chains below, sequenced in a study of monozygotic twins with inflammatory bowel disease. From the 5' RACE reads, TCRdb lists one entry per CDR3 protein and no DNA. The sample totals 190,000 or so distinct CDR3 sequences; its top ten clones hold approximately 1.6%. The sample consisted of blood. The receptors derive from a human donor with ulcerative colitis or Crohn's disease, or a healthy co-twin of an affected twin (not recorded which).

The chain uses TRBV12-3 or TRBV12-4 and TRBJ1-4; the TCRdb call, TRBD1, lacks DNA for checking. The CDR3 spans 14 residues. CDR3 amino acids: CASSKTGEREKLFF.

The chain couples TRBV11-2 to TRBJ1-2; TCRdb's assignment of TRBD1 cannot be checked, as there is no DNA. Germline assignment: CDR1 SGHAT and CDR2 FQNNGV. The length of the CDR3 is 12 residues. The CDR3 sequence is CASSKRQGGYTF.

The CDR3 protein is CASSLLQGAGYTF. The V gene is TRBV3-1, the J gene TRBJ1-2; TCRdb's D gene call, TRBD1, goes unchecked for lack of DNA. This CDR3 is 13 amino acids long. Germline loops: CDR1 LGHDT, CDR2 YNNKEL (reference sequence).

This sequence joins TRBV18 and TRBJ1-1; without DNA, the TCRdb call of TRBD1 cannot be checked. Germline-derived CDR1 and CDR2 are KGHSH and LQKENI. The CDR3 consists of 15 residues. The CDR3 sequence: CASSPGQGEVTEAFF.

This CDR3 reads CASSLRSREAFF. This chain links TRBV5-5 with TRBJ1-1; without DNA, the TCRdb call of TRBD1 cannot be checked. The germline CDR1 and CDR2 sequences are SGHKS and YYEKEE (reference sequence). The CDR3 sequence is 12 residues long.

The chain couples TRBV12-3 or TRBV12-4 to TRBJ2-1; no DNA is available, so the TRBD2 call from TCRdb remains unchecked. The CDR3 is made up of 15 amino acids. The CDR3: CASSTRGGLYNEQFF.

The rearrangement joins TRBV11-2 to TRBJ1-4; the D call from TCRdb, TRBD1, cannot be confirmed without DNA. CDR1 is SGHAT, CDR2 FQNNGV, per germline. The CDR3 loop spans 14 amino acids. The CDR3 here is CASSLGGSGEKLFF. The whole variable domain, filled in from reference TRBV11-2 and TRBJ1-4, reads EAGVAQSPRYKIIEKRQSVAFWCNPISGHATLYWYQQILGQGPKLLIQFQNNGVVDDSQLPKDRFSAERLKGVDSTLKIQPAKLEDSAVYLCASSLGGSGEKLFFGSGTQLSVL.

V gene TRBV7-9 combines with J gene TRBJ2-3. Germline-derived CDR1 and CDR2 are SEHNR and FQNEAQ (reference sequence). This CDR3 is 13 amino acids long. The CDR3 is CASSLAVGDTQYF.

This clonotype is labeled medium-sized based on frequency. This chain links TRBV7-2 with TRBJ2-3. There are 12 residues in the CDR3. Per the germline V gene, CDR1 is SGHTA and CDR2 is FQGNSA. Here the CDR3 reads CASSLVWDTQYF.

This sequence joins TRBV12-3 or TRBV12-4 and TRBJ2-1; TCRdb selects TRBD1, and the lack of DNA leaves this call unchecked. The CDR3 contains 13 residues. This chain's CDR3 is CASSTGIYNEQFF.

This chain connects TRBV5-1 to TRBJ2-1; TCRdb's assignment of TRBD2 cannot be checked, as there is no DNA. The CDR3 is made up of 15 amino acids. CDR1 is SGHRS, CDR2 YFSETQ, per germline. This chain's CDR3 is CASSLSRGVADEQFF.

The chain uses TRBV7-9 and TRBJ1-1. Per germline, CDR1 SEHNR and CDR2 FQNEAQ (reference sequence). The CDR3 is 13 amino acids. The CDR3 reads CASSLTEITEAFF.

This chain uses TRBV3-1 with TRBJ1-1. Per germline, CDR1 LGHDT and CDR2 YNNKEL (reference sequence). The CDR3 sequence is 13 residues long. CDR3: CASSQDPWAEAFF.

The V and J genes are TRBV5-1 and TRBJ2-7; the TCRdb D gene call, TRBD1, has no DNA to confirm it. CDR1 SGHRS and CDR2 YFSETQ come from the germline V gene. This CDR3 region has 14 residues. CDR3 sequence: CASSYGRTSYEQYF.

V gene TRBV29-1 combines with J gene TRBJ2-7; TCRdb lists TRBD1, though no DNA is available to test this call. This CDR3 is built from 13 residues. Germline CDR1 reads SQVTM; CDR2 reads ANQGSEA. The CDR3 is CSVGSRGPYEQYF.

The chain employs TRBV20-1 and TRBJ2-7; TCRdb selects TRBD1, and the lack of DNA leaves this call unchecked. The germline gives CDR1 DFQATT, CDR2 SNEGSKA (reference sequence). This CDR3 is built from 12 residues. This CDR3 reads CSARQQAYEQYF.

The chain carries TRBV4-1 and TRBJ2-1; checking the TCRdb D call of TRBD1 is not possible without DNA. This CDR3 spans 13 amino acids. The germline V gene has CDR1 MGHRA and CDR2 YSYEKL. This CDR3 reads CASSQDPPHEQFF.

The chain uses TRBV5-5 and TRBJ2-1; TCRdb outputs TRBD1, but without DNA this stays unchecked. Germline values: CDR1 SGHKS, CDR2 YYEKEE (reference sequence). This CDR3 is built from 14 residues. CDR3 amino acids: CASSLNQGWNEQFF.

The chain links TRBV27 to TRBJ1-2. CDR3 length equals 13 residues. The germline V gene has CDR1 MNHEY and CDR2 SMNVEV (reference sequence). The CDR3 is CASSPDPLYGYTF.

The chain carries TRBV12-3 or TRBV12-4 and TRBJ1-5; the TCRdb call, TRBD1, lacks DNA for checking. The CDR3 spans 18 residues. This CDR3 reads CASRPGWGIPVWSQPQHF.

This chain links TRBV12-3 or TRBV12-4 with TRBJ2-7; the D gene TCRdb calls, TRBD2, cannot be checked with no DNA. The CDR3 consists of 13 residues. CDR3 residues: CASRTSGNYEQYF.

V gene TRBV6-5 combines with J gene TRBJ1-2; the TCRdb D gene call, TRBD1, has no DNA to confirm it. The CDR3 has 16 amino acids. The germline V gene encodes CDR1 MNHEY and CDR2 SVGAGI. The CDR3 region is CASSYSGTGFENGYTF.

The chain's CDR3 is CAISDRGNTIYF. The chain is built from TRBV10-3 and TRBJ1-3. Germline values: CDR1 ENHRY, CDR2 SYGVKD. The CDR3 runs 12 residues.

J is TRBJ2-5 and V is TRBV5-1; there is no DNA to check the TCRdb D call of TRBD2. Germline-derived CDR1 and CDR2 are SGHRS and YFSETQ. The CDR3 runs 15 residues. CDR3 sequence: CASSPGTSGGGTQYF.

The V and J genes are TRBV25-1 and TRBJ2-1; TCRdb reports TRBD2, a call that lacks DNA to check it against. The CDR3 consists of 15 residues. Germline V gives CDR1 MGHDK, CDR2 SYGVNS. CDR3 sequence: CASSDPDVRVNEQFF.

J is TRBJ2-5 and V is TRBV29-1; TCRdb names TRBD2, which stays unverified in the absence of DNA. Germline-derived CDR1 and CDR2 are SQVTM and ANQGSEA. The CDR3 totals 14 residues. The CDR3 is CSVRGRPPQETQYF.

This chain uses TRBV29-1 with TRBJ1-2. The CDR3 sequence is 13 residues long. From germline, CDR1 is SQVTM and CDR2 ANQGSEA. The CDR3 loop is CSGRDRGSYGYTF.